This entry is about one TCR beta chain. This CDR3 is built from 16 residues. V was shortened by 3 bases and J by 2 bases, with 15 bases between the two germline ends. The germline gives CDR1 SGHDT, CDR2 YYEEEE. The data are from a study of cytomegalovirus exposure and HLA in healthy donors. With 60 Vbeta and 13 Jbeta primers, the PCR was carried out. Sequencing was performed with immunoSEQ multiplex PCR; in TCRdb, only in-frame clones are kept and a portion is missing. The sample includes about 190,000 clones, approximately 86% of them seen just once. The specimen sequenced was PBMCs. The genes are TRBV5-6 and TRBJ1-3, with D hard to call. This TCR derives from a woman aged 18-35 years in good health and CMV-seronegative. CDR3 DNA sequence: TGTGCCAGCAGCTCCTTTCGGGATGGGGCTGGAAACACCATATATTTT. As protein: CASSSFRDGAGNTIYF.